This is a list of T cell receptor beta chains from one sample in a study of OX40 agonist ivuxolimab in advanced cancers. Here immunoSEQ multiplex PCR was the method, and the copy in TCRdb shows in-frame clones only, minus some. The sample includes 30,000 to 40,000 clones, around 85% of them seen just once. The sequencing used CD4+ or CD8+ T cells sorted from blood, collected in a trial of the OX40 agonist ivuxolimab. Receptors originate from an adult with an advanced solid tumor such as melanoma, head and neck, liver or kidney cancer. Both conserved end residues are part of each CDR3. The D gene is left open where the match is weak. Expanded clones are given a class, and other clones once, few, many or no size at all.

v_gene	d_gene	abundance	j_gene	CDR3aa	CDR3nt
TRBV19	.	.	TRBJ2-7	CASSITPSYEQYF	TGTGCCAGTAGTATAACGCCTTCCTACGAGCAGTACTTC
TRBV2	.	.	TRBJ1-2	CASSEGITYGYTF	TGTGCCAGCAGCGAGGGGATTACTTATGGCTACACCTTC
TRBV5-1	.	.	TRBJ1-1	CASSLAANTEAFF	TGCGCCAGCAGCTTGGCAGCGAACACTGAAGCTTTCTTT
TRBV5-1	TRBD1	.	TRBJ2-7	CASSPGTGAGKQYF	TGCGCCAGCAGCCCGGGAACAGGGGCCGGGAAGCAGTACTTC
TRBV7-9	.	.	TRBJ2-7	CASTPLGGSSYEQYF	TGTGCCAGTACACCCCTGGGGGGAAGCTCCTACGAGCAGTACTTC
TRBV7-9	.	.	TRBJ1-1	CASSAGRVVEVTEAFF	TGTGCCAGCAGCGCGGGTAGGGTTGTCGAGGTGACTGAAGCTTTCTTT
TRBV7-9	.	.	TRBJ2-5	CASSLGVSTETQYF	TGTGCCAGCAGCTTAGGGGTTAGCACAGAGACCCAGTACTTC
TRBV6-1	.	.	TRBJ2-5	CASTVAPGLGTQYF	TGTGCCAGCACCGTAGCACCCGGTCTGGGGACCCAGTACTTC
TRBV18	TRBD2	.	TRBJ2-7	CASSPPSSGRYEQYF	TGTGCCAGCTCACCACCGTCTAGCGGGAGGTACGAGCAGTACTTC
TRBV5-5	TRBD1	once	TRBJ2-5	CASSSGTGSIKTQYF	TGTGCCAGCAGCTCCGGGACAGGGTCCATAAAGACCCAGTACTTC
TRBV11-2	.	few	TRBJ1-6	CASSLGGNSPLHF	TGTGCCAGCAGCTTAGGGGGTAATTCACCCCTCCACTTT
TRBV6-8	TRBD2	few	TRBJ2-7	CASRSGRVWEQYF	TGTGCCAGCAGGAGCGGGAGGGTTTGGGAGCAGTACTTC
TRBV7-8	TRBD2	.	TRBJ2-1	CASSLRSGTSSRNEQFF	TGTGCCAGCAGCTTGAGATCCGGGACTAGCTCTAGAAATGAGCAGTTCTTC
TRBV11-2	.	.	TRBJ2-7	CASSSAGTFLYEQYF	TGTGCCAGCAGCTCTGCGGGGACCTTTCTCTACGAGCAGTACTTC
TRBV2	TRBD1	.	TRBJ1-1	CASSWGQLNTEAFF	TGTGCCAGCAGTTGGGGACAGCTGAACACTGAAGCTTTCTTT
TRBV5-1	.	.	TRBJ2-7	CASSLAGTGLEQYF	TGCGCCAGCAGCTTGGCCGGAACAGGGCTCGAGCAGTACTTC
TRBV6-9	.	.	TRBJ2-5	CASSSAQGKETQYF	TGTGCCAGCAGTTCTGCTCAGGGAAAAGAGACCCAGTACTTC
TRBV7-3	.	.	TRBJ2-5	CASSTGTASTETQYF	TGTGCCAGCAGCACCGGGACTGCGTCCACAGAGACCCAGTACTTC
TRBV6-1	.	.	TRBJ1-1	CASSAWGGTEAFF	TGTGCCAGCAGTGCTTGGGGGGGCACTGAAGCTTTCTTT
TRBV18	.	.	TRBJ2-5	CASGTEGTQYF	TGTGCCAGCGGCACCGAGGGGACCCAGTACTTC
TRBV11-3	TRBD1	.	TRBJ2-5	CASSRQGVPQETQYF	TGTGCCAGCAGCAGACAGGGGGTCCCACAAGAGACCCAGTACTTC
TRBV2	.	once	TRBJ1-1	CASSVYGTEAFF	TGTGCCAGCAGTGTATATGGCACTGAAGCTTTCTTT
TRBV6-1	TRBD1	.	TRBJ1-5	CASSASGTGAQPQHF	TGTGCCAGCAGTGCGTCCGGGACAGGGGCCCAGCCCCAGCATTTT
TRBV28	.	.	TRBJ2-3	CASRGTGIDTQYF	TGTGCCAGCAGGGGGACTGGGATTGATACGCAGTATTTT
TRBV5-5	.	.	TRBJ1-5	CASSPVIQFPSNQPQHF	TGTGCCAGCAGCCCTGTGATTCAGTTCCCTAGCAATCAGCCCCAGCATTTT
TRBV7-2	.	medium-sized	TRBJ1-5	CASSLGPNQPQHF	TGTGCCAGCAGCTTAGGTCCTAATCAGCCCCAGCATTTT
TRBV6-6	TRBD1	.	TRBJ2-4	CASSYGTDRNIQYF	TGTGCCAGCAGTTACGGGACAGACAGAAACATTCAGTACTTC
TRBV7-9	TRBD1	.	TRBJ2-1	CASSEGAGRNNEQFF	TGTGCCAGCAGCGAGGGGGCGGGCCGGAACAATGAGCAGTTCTTC
TRBV5-4	TRBD1	.	TRBJ2-5	CASSPTGGGRETQYF	TGTGCCAGCAGTCCGACAGGGGGAGGGAGAGAGACCCAGTACTTC
TRBV10-1	TRBD2	.	TRBJ2-3	CASSEQRGNTDTQYF	TGCGCCAGCAGTGAGCAGCGGGGGAACACAGATACGCAGTATTTT
TRBV10-3	.	.	TRBJ2-1	CATSGTTSNEQFF	TGTGCCACCTCCGGGACAACTTCTAATGAGCAGTTCTTC
TRBV15	TRBD2	.	TRBJ2-2	CATSRDSGGDTGELFF	TGTGCCACCAGCAGAGATAGCGGGGGTGACACCGGGGAGCTGTTTTTT
TRBV27	TRBD1	.	TRBJ1-2	CASKRQGIDDGYTF	TGTGCCAGCAAAAGACAGGGTATAGACGATGGCTACACCTTC
TRBV7-2	.	.	TRBJ2-1	CASSFGFGDEQFF	TGTGCCAGCAGCTTTGGTTTTGGCGATGAGCAGTTCTTC
TRBV18	.	.	TRBJ2-7	CASSPTPYEQYF	TGTGCCAGCTCACCAACCCCCTACGAGCAGTACTTC
TRBV5-1	.	.	TRBJ2-2	CASSLQVTNTGELFF	TGCGCCAGCAGCCTACAGGTTACGAACACCGGGGAGCTGTTTTTT